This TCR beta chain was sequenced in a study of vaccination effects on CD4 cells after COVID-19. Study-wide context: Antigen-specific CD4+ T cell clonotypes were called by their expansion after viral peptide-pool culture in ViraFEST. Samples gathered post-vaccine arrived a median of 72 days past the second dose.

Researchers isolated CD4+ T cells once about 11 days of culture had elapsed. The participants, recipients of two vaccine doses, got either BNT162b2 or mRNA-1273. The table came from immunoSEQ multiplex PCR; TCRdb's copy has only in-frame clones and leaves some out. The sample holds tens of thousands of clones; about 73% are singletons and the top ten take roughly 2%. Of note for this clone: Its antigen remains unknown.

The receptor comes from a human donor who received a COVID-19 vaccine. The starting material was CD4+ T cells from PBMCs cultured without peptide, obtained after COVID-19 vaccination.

CDR3 nucleotide sequence: TGTGCCAGCTCACTAAAAGCTATGTCGGAGACCCAGTACTTC. Its translation is CASSLKAMSETQYF. This sequence joins TRBV18 and TRBJ2-5; D gene unclear. CDR1 is KGHSH and CDR2 is LQKENI in the germline V gene. Trimming took off 4 bases at V and 5 bases at J, with 14 bases between the two ends. CDR3 length equals 14 residues.